The 20 T cell receptor beta chains below were found in one sample sequenced in a study of Ad26.COV2.S vaccination and SARS-CoV-2 variants. Treatment described: 15 to 20 received Ad26.COV2.S at low or high dose, single or two shots; about 5 received placebo; per-sample allocation not given. At day 63 after the first vaccine or placebo injection, samples were drawn. Profiled with immunoSEQ multiplex PCR; TCRdb holds only in-frame clones, not every one. The data hold around 300,000 clones, with about 90% observed a single time. The specimen comprised peripheral blood, sampled in a trial of Ad26.COV2.S vaccine versus placebo. These TCRs come from a person between 18 and 65 years old who received the Ad26.COV2.S COVID-19 vaccine or a placebo.

This clone was counted only a few times. This chain connects TRBV11-3 to TRBJ2-7, with a weak D call TRBD2 (5 bases). V was trimmed by 8 bases and J by 4 bases, leaving 15 bases between them. CDR1 and CDR2 from the germline V gene are SGHNT and YENEEA. The CDR3 runs to 13 residues. The CDR3 is CASSLSGEYEQYV. In DNA, the CDR3 is TGTGCCAGCTCCCTATCCGGGGAGTACGAGCAGTACGTC.

This clone came up once. The chain uses TRBV7-9 and TRBJ2-5; D remains ambiguous. The V gene's germline CDR1 is SEHNR and CDR2 FQNEAQ (reference sequence). Trimming stripped 5 bases from V and 5 bases from J, with 21 bases between. This CDR3 region has 16 residues. CDR3 in amino acids: CASSPDRGVSGETQYF. In nucleotides, the CDR3 is TGTGCCAGCAGCCCGGACCGCGGAGTTTCGGGTGAGACCCAGTACTTC.

This chain connects TRBV5-1 to TRBJ2-3; TRBD2 matches 14 bases. The CDR3 is made up of 16 amino acids. In germline, CDR1 is SGHRS, CDR2 YFSETQ. V lost 4 bases and J lost 8; bases outside the gene matches: 9. The CDR3 reads CASSPGTSGRKATQYF. The CDR3 bases are TGCGCCAGCAGCCCTGGGACTAGCGGGAGAAAGGCTACGCAGTATTTT.

This chain links TRBV7-3 with TRBJ2-3; TRBD2 matches 13 bases. CDR3 size: 14 residues. J was trimmed by 10 bases and V by 4 bases; bases with no gene match: 5. Looked up from germline, CDR1 is SGHTA and CDR2 is FQGTGA. The CDR3: CASSSGTSGAPQYF. In DNA form, the CDR3 reads TGTGCCAGCAGCTCCGGGACTAGCGGGGCCCCGCAGTATTTT.

The V and J genes are TRBV7-9 and TRBJ2-2, with 9 bases that match TRBD1. Germline CDR1 and CDR2: SEHNR and FQNEAQ (reference sequence). CDR3 length: 17 amino acids. The junction had 13 bases not matched to a gene; V was cut back by 5 bases and J by 6 bases. CDR3 residues: CASSPAGQGLGSGELFF. The CDR3 DNA reads as TGTGCCAGCAGCCCCGCTGGACAGGGGTTAGGGTCCGGGGAGCTGTTTTTT.

The chain employs TRBV6-5 and TRBJ1-1, with D uncertain. The CDR3 totals 13 residues. Trimming shortened V by 2 bases and J by 5 bases, and 9 bases separated the two germline ends. In germline, CDR1 is MNHEY, CDR2 SVGAGI. The CDR3 DNA follows: TGTGCCAGCAGTTACAATAGGGAAACTGAAGCTTTCTTT. Translating it yields CASSYNRETEAFF.

The chain joins TRBV15 to TRBJ1-6; TRBD1 matches 9 bases. V lost 1 base to trimming and J lost 8 bases; unmatched junction nucleotides: 3. CDR1 and CDR2 from the germline V gene are LNHNV and YYDKDF (reference sequence). The CDR3 sequence is 15 residues long. The CDR3 spells CATSRVDRGHSPLHF. In nucleotides, the CDR3 is TGTGCCACCAGCAGAGTGGACAGGGGTCATTCACCCCTCCACTTT.

The V and J genes are TRBV14 and TRBJ2-1; tentatively, D is TRBD2 (6 bases). CDR3 length: 15 residues. Germline CDR1 SGHDN, CDR2 FVKESK. V dropped 3 bases and J dropped 3 bases, with 12 bases sitting between them. CDR3 protein: CASSHVGGHYNEQFF. The CDR3, as DNA: TGTGCCAGCAGCCACGTGGGAGGACACTACAATGAGCAGTTCTTC. The full variable domain, rest sourced from reference TRBV14 and TRBJ2-1, is EAGVTQFPSHSVIEKGQTVTLRCDPISGHDNLYWYRRVMGKEIKFLLHFVKESKQDESGMPNNRFLAERTGGTYSTLKVQPAELEDSGVYFCASSHVGGHYNEQFFGPGTRLTVL.

J is TRBJ2-5 and V is TRBV15, with D possibly matching TRBD1 (5 bases). The germline V gene has CDR1 LNHNV and CDR2 YYDKDF (reference sequence). The CDR3 loop spans 14 amino acids. V was cut by 5 bases and J by 2 bases, with 12 bases left in between. The CDR3: CATSRAGQQETQYF. In DNA, the CDR3 is TGTGCCACCAGCCGAGCAGGGCAACAAGAGACCCAGTACTTC.

The rearrangement joins TRBV28 to TRBJ1-4, with a tentative D call TRBD1 (5 bases). Germline CDR1 is MDHEN and CDR2 is SYDVKM. V was cut by 3 bases and J by 8 bases, with 7 bases left in between. The CDR3 consists of 12 residues. The CDR3 DNA follows: TGTGCCAGCAGTTTCGGGGGGGAAAAACTGTTTTTT. Amino acid sequence: CASSFGGEKLFF.

The V and J genes are TRBV7-9 and TRBJ2-2; D is unresolved. Germline V gene data show CDR1 as SEHNR and CDR2 as FQNEAQ (reference sequence). Trimming removed 2 bases from V and 2 bases from J, with 9 bases in between. The CDR3 extends over 15 amino acids. CDR3 bases: TGTGCCAGCAGCTTACCGGCAGTAAACACCGGGGAGCTGTTTTTT. It codes for CASSLPAVNTGELFF.

V and J are TRBV6-2 or TRBV6-3 and TRBJ2-2; 14 positions agree with TRBD2. The CDR3 runs to 18 residues. J was trimmed by 1 base and V by 5 bases; bases with no gene match: 6. Germline V gene data show CDR1 as MNHEY and CDR2 as SVGEGT. The CDR3 DNA is TGTGCCAGCAGTCGGTCGGGACTAGCGGGAGAGAACACCGGGGAGCTGTTTTTT. This encodes CASSRSGLAGENTGELFF.

This chain uses TRBV5-4 with TRBJ2-7; 8 bases line up with TRBD1. J lost 4 bases, V lost 2 bases, and 5 bases had no gene match. The CDR3 is 14 residues long. The V gene's germline CDR1 is SGHNT and CDR2 YYREEE (reference sequence). The CDR3 reads CASSLTGQVYEQYF. The DNA of the CDR3 is TGTGCCAGCAGCTTAACGGGACAGGTATACGAGCAGTACTTC.

V gene TRBV6-5 combines with J gene TRBJ1-6, with D perhaps matching TRBD1 (5 bases). This CDR3 comprises 14 residues. The V end lost 4 bases, the J end lost 7 bases, and 11 bases lay between the germline ends. CDR1 and CDR2 (germline): MNHEY, SVGAGI. CDR3 nucleotides: TGTGCCAGCAGTTCGGGACCGATAAATTCACCCCTCCACTTT. Its translation: CASSSGPINSPLHF.

The rearrangement links TRBV7-9 to TRBJ2-3, with a tentative D call TRBD2 (6 bases). This CDR3 contains 11 residues. Germline assignment: CDR1 SEHNR and CDR2 FQNEAQ (reference sequence). V was clipped by 7 bases and J by 8 bases, with 10 bases between them. The CDR3 is CASNWGGTQYF. CDR3 nucleotide sequence: TGTGCCAGCAACTGGGGAGGTACGCAGTATTTT.

V usage is TRBV6-1 and J usage is TRBJ2-5, with TRBD2 matching over 7 bases. The junction had 17 bases not matched to a gene; V was cut back by 3 bases and J by 4 bases. Germline V CDR1 and CDR2: MNHNS, SASEGT. The CDR3 is 18 residues long. The CDR3 sequence is CASSDSLERGTKRETQYF. The CDR3 coding sequence is TGTGCCAGCAGTGATAGTCTTGAGCGGGGTACTAAACGAGAGACCCAGTACTTC.

This rearrangement joins TRBV6-6 to TRBJ2-5; the match to TRBD1 covers 7 bases. V shed 6 bases and J 2 bases; nucleotides not matched to a gene: 6. Germline V gene data show CDR1 as MNHNY and CDR2 as SVGAGI (reference sequence). This CDR3 is built from 14 residues. CDR3 sequence reads: CASRLGGGQETQYF. The CDR3 nucleotides read TGTGCCAGCAGGCTAGGGGGCGGTCAAGAGACCCAGTACTTC.

The chain recombines TRBV7-2 with TRBJ1-5, with D possibly being TRBD1 (6 bases). In germline, CDR1 is SGHTA, CDR2 FQGNSA. The V and J ends lost 1 base and 6 bases respectively, with 10 bases between them. CDR3 length equals 14 residues. CDR3 nucleotide sequence: TGTGCCAGCAGCTTAGAGACAGGAGGTCAGCCCCAGCATTTT. This encodes CASSLETGGQPQHF.

This chain links TRBV28 with TRBJ2-1; 9 nucleotides line up with TRBD2. Per the germline V gene, CDR1 is MDHEN and CDR2 is SYDVKM. The CDR3 has 16 residues. V lost 4 bases to trimming and J lost 7 bases; unmatched junction nucleotides: 11. This CDR3 is CASSSTPAGGGNEQFF. CDR3 DNA sequence: TGTGCCAGCAGTTCGACCCCGGCGGGAGGGGGGAATGAGCAGTTCTTC.

The chain is built from TRBV24-1 and TRBJ2-2; possible D gene TRBD2, 6 bases. V dropped 10 bases and J dropped 2 bases, with 13 bases sitting between them. Germline V gene data show CDR1 as KGHDR and CDR2 as SFDVKD. This CDR3 spans 14 amino acids. The DNA of the CDR3 is TGTGCCACGTCCCGGGGAGGCAACACCGGGGAGCTGTTTTTT. Translation: CATSRGGNTGELFF.